This T cell receptor (beta chain) was captured in a study of T-cell reconstitution after alpha-beta-depleted transplantation in children. Germline V CDR1 and CDR2: DFQATT, SNEGSKA (reference sequence). With 1 base removed from V and 3 bases from J, the gap between germline ends came to 3 bases. The CDR3 contains 11 residues. This clonotype turned up a few times. For TCRbeta, the library was prepared with unique molecular identifiers. TCRdb processed the PCR reads anew with MiXCR; each CDR3 protein has one entry. Of hundreds of thousands of distinct CDR3 sequences in the sample, 15% to 20% are singletons; the top ten hold 0.85% to 1.3%.

The TCR sequence derives from a human donor who donated a stem cell graft to a child with acute myeloid leukemia. Material: PBMCs from the stem cell graft donor, obtained from the stem cell graft. The chain has TRBV20-1 and TRBJ1-1; D uncertain. CDR3 in amino acids: CSARAYTEAFF. CDR3 nucleotides: TGCAGTGCTAGAGCTTACACTGAAGCTTTCTTT.